This T cell receptor beta chain was observed in a study of prognosis after radiotherapy for stage I lung cancer. In the study overall: Patients numbered roughly 14 men and over five women, aged about 50 to 90 with a median of roughly 70 years.

With regard to this clonotype: What it binds is unknown.

CDR1 is MNHEY and CDR2 is SVGEGT in the germline V gene. This CDR3 is 16 amino acids long. Deletions cut 5 bases from V and 3 bases from J, with 16 bases between. A volume of around 6.2 milliliters of peripheral blood was collected by draw at each of two time points. Study outcomes and limitations: Clone counts measured for unique TCRs fell after stereotactic body radiation therapy, median roughly 9,300 versus 7,200. Patients without metastases reportedly showed TRBV and TRBJ gene usage unlike that of patients with metastases.

Amplification of TCR beta CDR3 from genomic DNA used two-round multiplex PCR. With primers specific to each TRBV and TRBJ gene, the first-round PCR was performed. TCRdb independently ran MiXCR on the multiplex PCR reads; one entry per CDR3 protein. The data contain 26,000 or so distinct CDR3 sequences, approximately 31% of them singletons. The receptor was derived from a donor of 50 years or more with non-small cell lung cancer. The gene calls are TRBV6-2 or TRBV6-3 and TRBJ2-2; tentatively, D is TRBD2 (7 bases). Material: PBMCs, obtained before or after stereotactic body radiation therapy (not recorded which). Written as DNA, the CDR3 is TGTGCCAGCAGTGGCTCTTGGGGGGGCGACACCGGGGAGCTGTTTTTT. Amino acids: CASSGSWGGDTGELFF.